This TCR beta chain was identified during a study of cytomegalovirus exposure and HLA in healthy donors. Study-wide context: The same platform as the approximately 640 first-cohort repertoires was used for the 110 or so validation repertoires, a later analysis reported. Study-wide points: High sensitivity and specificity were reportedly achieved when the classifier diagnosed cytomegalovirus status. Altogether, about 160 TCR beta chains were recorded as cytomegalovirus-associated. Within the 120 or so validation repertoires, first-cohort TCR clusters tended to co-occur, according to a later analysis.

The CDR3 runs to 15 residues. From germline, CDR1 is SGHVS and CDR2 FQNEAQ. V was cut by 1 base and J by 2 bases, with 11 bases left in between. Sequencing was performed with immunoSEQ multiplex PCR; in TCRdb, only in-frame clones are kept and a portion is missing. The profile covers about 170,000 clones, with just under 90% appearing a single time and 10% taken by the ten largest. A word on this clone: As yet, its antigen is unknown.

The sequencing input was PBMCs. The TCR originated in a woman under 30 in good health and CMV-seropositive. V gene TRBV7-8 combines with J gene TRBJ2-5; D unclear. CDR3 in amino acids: CASSLGRQPQETQYF. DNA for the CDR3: TGTGCCAGCAGCTTAGGTAGACAACCGCAAGAGACCCAGTACTTC.